This entry concerns a single T cell receptor beta chain. CDR1 and CDR2 (germline): SGHNT, YYREEE (reference sequence). With V trimmed by 0 bases and J by 6 bases, 7 bases remained unmatched. CDR3 size: 15 residues. This entry comes from a study of blood T cell repertoires in COVID-19. Those designated as exposed participants met a COVID-19 case within 2 weeks before study entry. Sequenced by immunoSEQ multiplex PCR; TCRdb stores in-frame clones only, minus some. The sample shows 200,000 to 250,000 clones, over 80% of them seen only once. This TCR was sampled from a man aged 45-60 years who had been exposed to COVID-19. The chain employs TRBV5-4 and TRBJ1-1; 8 positions match TRBD1. Sample: PBMCs or T cells enriched from blood (not recorded which). The CDR3 sequence is CASSLDLQGAAEAFF. The DNA of the CDR3 is TGTGCCAGCAGCTTGGATTTGCAGGGGGCTGCTGAAGCTTTCTTT.